This T cell receptor (beta chain) was profiled in a study of blood T cell repertoires in COVID-19 (TCRdb year 2020). For the study in its entirety: Collaborator samples came from the United States, Italy and Spain and covered acute and convalescent phases of COVID-19. The material from the prospective study consisted of cDNA or gDNA derived from T cells, B-cell-depleted T cells, or PBMCs. Subjects who had been exposed to COVID-19, were actively infected with it, or had recovered from it provided the deeply sampled blood TCRbeta repertoires that made up the dataset. The repertoires were released in a freely available public database meant as a resource for research on the immune response to SARS-CoV-2. The samples were drawn from the first 160 participants of the ongoing ImmuneRACE study and from 1,254 subjects provided by 6 global collaborators. Sample metadata almost always included a de-identified subject ID, COVID-19 status, age in years and sex. Where available, HLA class I and class II types were taken from metadata supplied by the sample provider and were not determined by assay-based typing.

Whole blood was collected in K2EDTA tubes by collaborating institutions according to the institutions' own protocols. For TCRbeta analysis, collaborators shipped samples in one of three forms: frozen whole blood, isolated PBMCs, or DNA extracted from either of those sample types. Remarks on this clone: This clone's antigen is unknown. Per-base qualities were not stored, and no clone one base away is much larger.

TCRbeta CDR3 regions were amplified from genomic DNA by means of the immunoSEQ Assay, a bias-controlled multiplex PCR. Per the authors' processing: The number of nucleated cells in each sample was estimated by amplification of reference gene primers within the assay. To quantify the absolute abundance of each unique TCRbeta CDR3 rearrangement, sequence reads were collapsed and filtered. For each sample, productive Simpson clonality was calculated by taking the square root of Simpson's diversity index across productive rearrangements. In its TCRdb copy, this immuneACCESS table keeps in-frame sequences only and misses some clones. Where compared with another copy, unresolved V genes explain less than half of these, and the others have no known cause. V, J and clone size were drawn from that table, and D and trimming were deduced from the DNA. Present in this sample are around 40,000 clones, roughly 90% of which were seen just once. Of the sample, 14% is held by the ten largest clones.

Here is what the overall study found, with its caveats: Clinical and demographic metadata were provided uncurated, with the amount varying by source and participant.

The TCR was taken from a human donor in a cohort sampled during active COVID-19. The sequenced sample consisted of peripheral blood.

The CDR3 is CASSKEGGSDEQYF. The sequenced DNA is TGTGCCAGCAGTAAAGAGGGAGGCAGTGACGAGCAGTACTTC. The sequence joins TRBV25-1 to TRBJ2-7; D gene: possibly TRBD2, on 6 matching bases. Reading from cysteine to phenylalanine, the CDR3 counts 14 amino acids. Just the 42-base CDR3 DNA is kept, in frame starting at base 1. Taken from the germline V gene, the CDR1 and CDR2 loops are MGHDK and SYGVNS. V drops 5 bases and J drops 5 bases, leaving 16 bases in between.